These 17 T cell receptor beta chains originate from one sample sequenced in a study of regulatory T cells in long-lasting Graves disease. Documented time point: persistent/refractory GD, antithyroid drugs over 5 years with positive TRAb. RNA isolated from PBMCs was used to make the TCR library. For TCR beta, libraries came from iRepertoire HTBI primers and Arm-PCR of CDR3 regions. From the multiplex PCR reads, TCRdb called clonotypes with MiXCR, one entry per CDR3 protein. The top ten hold approximately 53% of the sample, which has some 300,000 distinct CDR3 sequences, roughly a fifth seen once. The sample in question was peripheral blood mononuclear cells (PBMCs), obtained when the disease was refractory, from a patient treated with antithyroid drugs. The receptors were sampled from a female donor with Graves disease.

V is TRBV3-1 and J is TRBJ1-2; D uncertain. V was trimmed by 0 bases and J by 8 bases, leaving 4 bases between them. The CDR3 spans 11 residues. Germline assignment: CDR1 LGHDT and CDR2 YNNKEL (reference sequence). The CDR3 sequence is CASSQEGGYTF. The DNA of the CDR3 is TGTGCCAGCAGCCAAGAAGGGGGCTACACCTTC.

The genes are TRBV20-1 and TRBJ2-2; 11 positions agree with TRBD2. J lost 1 base, V lost 5 bases, and 0 bases had no gene match. Germline loops: CDR1 DFQATT, CDR2 SNEGSKA (reference sequence). The CDR3 consists of 14 residues. In DNA, the CDR3 is TGCAGTGCTCTAGCGGGAGGGAACACCGGGGAGCTGTTTTTT. This translates into CSALAGGNTGELFF.

This clonotype was observed a handful of times. The V gene is TRBV30, the J gene TRBJ1-5, with TRBD1 matching 8 bases. Per the germline V gene, CDR1 is GTSNPN and CDR2 is SVGIG (reference sequence). CDR3 length equals 14 residues. The V and J ends lost 4 bases and 6 bases, in that order; junction bases with no gene match: 8. The CDR3 DNA reads as TGTGCCTGGACCGCGACAGGGGCGGGTCAGCCCCAGCATTTT. Protein: CAWTATGAGQPQHF.

In its sample, this clonotype was seen many times. The chain's CDR3 is CASSGVPKGRGERETQYF. The CDR3 nucleotides are TGTGCCAGCAGTGGGGTTCCTAAGGGACGAGGGGAGAGGGAGACCCAGTACTTC. The V call is TRBV6-1, the J call TRBJ2-5; perhaps D is TRBD1 or TRBD2 (5 bases each). Trimming removed 4 bases from V and 5 bases from J, with 26 bases in between. This CDR3 has 18 residues. Germline V gives CDR1 MNHNS, CDR2 SASEGT.

There are a few counts of this clonotype. The rearrangement uses TRBV4-3 and TRBJ1-2; 7 bases align to TRBD1. Germline V gene sequence: CDR1 LGHNA, CDR2 YSLEER. V trimming: 4 bases; J trimming: 10 bases; junction bases outside the gene matches: 6. The CDR3 loop spans 12 amino acids. The CDR3 region has the DNA TGCGCCAGCAGCCGTGGACAGGAAGACTACACCTTC. Encoded protein: CASSRGQEDYTF.

The J gene is TRBJ1-6, the V gene TRBV14; TRBD1 matches 7 bases. This CDR3 region has 18 residues. Germline CDR1 SGHDN, CDR2 FVKESK. The junction had 10 bases not matched to a gene; V was cut back by 0 bases and J by 5 bases. The CDR3 DNA reads TGTGCCAGCAGCCAAGAACCTCTCAGGGGGTCTCATAATTCACCCCTCCACTTT. Protein sequence: CASSQEPLRGSHNSPLHF.

The chain carries TRBV5-4 and TRBJ2-7; D could derive from TRBD1 or TRBD2 (5 bases each). The CDR3 extends over 13 amino acids. V lost 7 bases and J lost 2, with 13 bases in between. Germline CDR1 is SGHNT and CDR2 is YYREEE (reference sequence). This CDR3 is CASGDAPTYEQYF. The CDR3 DNA reads as TGTGCCAGCGGGGACGCCCCCACCTACGAGCAGTACTTC.

A few counts support this clonotype. The rearrangement joins TRBV7-2 to TRBJ2-3; D not resolved. The CDR3 sequence is 12 residues long. CDR1 and CDR2 from the germline V gene are SGHTA and FQGNSA. Trimming stripped 4 bases from V and 2 bases from J, with 4 bases between. This chain's CDR3 is CASSYYTDTQYF. CDR3 coding DNA: TGTGCCAGCAGCTATTACACAGATACGCAGTATTTT.

The count of this clonotype is one. The gene calls are TRBV4-3 and TRBJ2-2; no clear D. Trimming took off 0 bases at V and 1 base at J, with 18 bases between the two ends. CDR1 LGHNA and CDR2 YSLEER come from the germline V gene. There are 19 residues in the CDR3. As DNA, the CDR3 is TGCGCCAGCAGCCAAGATGAGGTTTTACACACGGAGAACACCGGGGAGCTGTTTTTT. Translating it yields CASSQDEVLHTENTGELFF.

This CDR3 reads CASSDLAGGSGELFF. DNA of the CDR3: TGTGCCAGCAGTGACCTAGCGGGAGGATCCGGGGAGCTGTTTTTT. This chain joins TRBV6-1 and TRBJ2-2; 11 bases map to TRBD2. Trimming at V came to 3 bases and at J to 6 bases, leaving 3 bases not matched to a gene. This CDR3 region has 15 residues. The germline CDR1 and CDR2 sequences are MNHNS and SASEGT.

The sample holds many counts of this clonotype. The V and J genes are TRBV2 and TRBJ1-2, with 9 bases fitting TRBD1. V shed 7 bases and J 7 bases; nucleotides not matched to a gene: 4. The CDR3 runs 12 residues. CDR1 is SNHLY, CDR2 FYNNEI, per germline. The CDR3 DNA sequence: TGTGCCAGCACTTGGGGACAGGGTGGCTACACCTTC. Encoded protein: CASTWGQGGYTF. Drawing the rest from reference TRBV2 and TRBJ1-2, the complete variable domain is EPEVTQTPSHQVTQMGQEVILRCVPISNHLYFYWYRQILGQKVEFLVSFYNNEISEKSEIFDDQFSVERPDGSNFTLKIRSTKLEDSAMYFCASTWGQGGYTFGSGTRLTVV.

This clonotype was seen a handful of times. The chain carries TRBV12-3 or TRBV12-4 and TRBJ2-5; D is possibly TRBD1 (5 bases). Trimming took 6 bases from V and 2 from J, leaving 19 bases between them. The CDR3 runs 16 residues. Here the CDR3 reads CASSLGQGRRQETQYF. The CDR3 coding sequence is TGTGCCAGCAGCTTGGGGCAGGGCAGGCGACAAGAGACCCAGTACTTC.

This clonotype was detected a few times. The gene calls are TRBV18 and TRBJ2-3; tentatively, D is TRBD1 (5 bases). Deletions cut 1 base from V and 4 bases from J, with 12 bases between. The CDR3 extends over 15 amino acids. Germline CDR1 reads KGHSH; CDR2 reads LQKENI. CDR3 nucleotides: TGTGCCAGCTCACCACGGACACCTGGCGCAGATACGCAGTATTTT. It specifies CASSPRTPGADTQYF.

The chain couples TRBV5-6 to TRBJ1-5; D not certain. The CDR3 sequence is 14 residues long. Trimming stripped 7 bases from V and 2 bases from J, with 13 bases between. In germline, CDR1 is SGHDT, CDR2 YYEEEE. Here the CDR3 DNA reads TGTGCCAGCTCCGGTTATGAGGGCAATCAGCCCCAGCATTTT. Protein product: CASSGYEGNQPQHF.

In its sample, this clonotype was seen many times. V gene TRBV7-2 combines with J gene TRBJ2-5, with 7 positions matching TRBD1. CDR1 and CDR2 from the germline V gene are SGHTA and FQGNSA. The V segment lost 5 bases and the J segment 5 bases; nucleotides outside the gene matches: 11. The CDR3 extends over 15 amino acids. CDR3 nucleotides: TGTGCCAGCAGCAGTGGGACAGACAATATGGAGACCCAGTACTTC. As protein: CASSSGTDNMETQYF.

This chain uses TRBV7-9 with TRBJ1-2; D remains ambiguous. This CDR3 has 19 residues. The ends were cut back, 1 base at V and 3 bases at J, with 24 bases in the middle. Germline values: CDR1 SEHNR, CDR2 FQNEAQ (reference sequence). CDR3 coding DNA: TGTGCCAGCAGCTTAGGGTACGGTGGCCCTGCCCCATTTGACTATGGCTACACCTTC. It specifies CASSLGYGGPAPFDYGYTF. Together with reference TRBV7-9 and TRBJ1-2, the CDR3 gives the full variable domain: DTGVSQNPRHKITKRGQNVTFRCDPISEHNRLYWYRQTLGQGPEFLTYFQNEAQLEKSRLLSDRFSAERPKGSFSTLEIQRTEQGDSAMYLCASSLGYGGPAPFDYGYTFGSGTRLTVV.

This rearrangement joins TRBV27 to TRBJ1-2, with D possibly being TRBD1 (5 bases). V lost 0 bases and J lost 4, with 12 bases in between. The CDR3 is 15 residues long. Germline CDR1 MNHEY, CDR2 SMNVEV (reference sequence). The CDR3 DNA is TGTGCCAGCAGTTTATCGAAGGCAGGGACCTATGGCTACACCTTC. Its translation is CASSLSKAGTYGYTF.